This T cell receptor (beta chain) was sequenced for a study of T-cell reconstitution after alpha-beta-depleted transplantation in children. The V gene lost 9 bases and the J gene lost 2 bases, with 31 bases spanning the gap. Germline assignment: CDR1 SGHDT and CDR2 YYEEEE. CDR3 size: 19 residues. Unique molecular identifiers were used in preparing the TCRbeta library. One entry per CDR3 protein results from TCRdb running MiXCR on the PCR reads. The sample lists approximately 4,300 distinct CDR3 sequences; roughly 12% were seen once. In regard to this clonotype: Its antigen is unidentified.

General observations from the study: From newly produced T cells came most of the T-cell counts and diversity one year after transplant. Where alpha-beta T cells came from about two months after transplant was reportedly several hundred expanded graft clones.

The clonotype comes from a male patient aged 2-15 years who had a stem cell transplant for acute lymphoblastic leukemia, so the T cells may come from the graft donor. The V call is TRBV5-6, the J call TRBJ2-3; D is ambiguous. The material sequenced was PBMCs, mostly from graft donor cells, taken 60 days after TCRalphabeta/CD19-depleted stem cell transplant. The CDR3 region is CAMSPGLIWAGLITDTQYF. CDR3 DNA sequence: TGTGCCATGAGCCCCGGGCTCATCTGGGCAGGATTAATCACAGATACGCAGTATTTT.